A selection of T cell receptor beta chains follows, all from one sample in a study of blood T cell repertoires in COVID-19. Sequenced by immunoSEQ multiplex PCR; TCRdb stores in-frame clones only, minus some. In the table there are some 150,000 clones, 75% to 90% of which are singletons. Sequencing was done on a sample of peripheral blood. The receptors were sampled from an elderly woman with acute or convalescent COVID-19. Both conserved end residues are part of each CDR3. D genes are given only for firm matches. Part of the rows lack a size; the others show once, few, many or a class for expanded clones.

CASSVPPYPGQGYNEQFF,TGTGCCAGCAGCGTACCCCCCTACCCGGGACAGGGTTACAATGAGCAGTTCTTC,once,TRBD1,TRBV9,TRBJ2-1
CASSDTQGSNNQPQHF,TGTGCCAGCAGTGATACTCAGGGGTCCAACAATCAGCCCCAGCATTTT,few,-,TRBV6-1,TRBJ1-5
CASSQVTWGGNEQFF,TGTGCCAGCAGCCAGGTCACGTGGGGCGGCAATGAGCAGTTCTTC,-,-,TRBV3-1/TRBV3-2,TRBJ2-1
CASAVRRTGFSYEQYF,TGTGCCAGCGCAGTTCGAAGGACAGGCTTTTCCTACGAGCAGTACTTC,-,TRBD1,TRBV5-8,TRBJ2-7
CASSPYRGGTVYNEQFF,TGTGCCAGCAGCCCTTACAGGGGCGGGACAGTTTACAATGAGCAGTTCTTC,-,-,TRBV3-1/TRBV3-2,TRBJ2-1
CASSIRGTGFTDTQYF,TGTGCCAGTAGTATACGGGGGACAGGTTTCACAGATACGCAGTATTTT,few,TRBD1,TRBV19,TRBJ2-3
CASSYITGNYGYTF,TGTGCCAGCAGTTACATAACGGGGAACTATGGCTACACCTTC,-,-,TRBV6-5,TRBJ1-2
CASSPPPAGSQETQYF,TGTGCCAGCAGCCCCCCCCCAGCGGGGAGTCAAGAGACCCAGTACTTC,-,TRBD2,TRBV13,TRBJ2-5
CASSLDGVQAYEQYF,TGTGCCAGCAGCTTAGATGGAGTACAAGCCTACGAGCAGTACTTC,few,-,TRBV7-9,TRBJ2-7
CASSETGYGYTF,TGTGCCAGCAGTGAAACAGGGTACGGCTACACCTTC,-,-,TRBV2,TRBJ1-2
CASSGQGGLSYTF,TGTGCCAGTAGCGGACAGGGAGGGTTAAGCTACACCTTC,-,TRBD1,TRBV19,TRBJ1-2
CASSVGTGRNTQYF,TGTGCCAGCAGCGTCGGGACAGGGCGAAATACGCAGTATTTT,few,TRBD1,TRBV7-9,TRBJ2-3
CASSVEGLETEAFF,TGTGCCAGCAGTGTGGAGGGGCTTGAAACTGAAGCTTTCTTT,-,-,TRBV2,TRBJ1-1
CASRYSRNTEAFF,TGTGCCAGCAGGTATTCGAGAAACACTGAAGCTTTCTTT,-,-,TRBV27,TRBJ1-1
CASKDPGSPLHF,TGTGCCAGCAAGGATCCGGGGTCACCCCTCCACTTT,-,-,TRBV3-1/TRBV3-2,TRBJ1-6
CAISESRTGSSYEQYF,TGTGCCATCAGTGAGTCCCGGACAGGGAGTTCCTACGAGCAGTACTTC,-,TRBD1,TRBV10-3,TRBJ2-7
CASSLGQGSYNEQFF,TGTGCCAGCAGCTTGGGACAGGGTTCCTACAATGAGCAGTTCTTC,-,TRBD1,TRBV11-2,TRBJ2-1
CAISPGQGTSPLHF,TGTGCCATCAGCCCGGGACAGGGAACCTCACCCCTCCACTTT,-,TRBD1,TRBV10-3,TRBJ1-6
CAWSVPGQPQHF,TGTGCCTGGAGTGTACCGGGTCAGCCCCAGCATTTT,-,-,TRBV30,TRBJ1-5
CASTRGFVRNEQFF,TGTGCCAGCACGCGAGGGTTTGTCAGAAATGAGCAGTTCTTC,-,-,TRBV6-5,TRBJ2-1
CASNPGQGIEKLFF,TGTGCCAGTAATCCGGGACAGGGGATTGAAAAACTGTTTTTT,-,TRBD1,TRBV19,TRBJ1-4
CASSLTPAARTKQYF,TGTGCCAGCAGCTTAACCCCCGCAGCGCGTACTAAGCAGTACTTC,-,-,TRBV7-3,TRBJ2-7
CASKPLRDTEAFF,TGTGCCAGTAAACCCCTCAGGGACACTGAAGCTTTCTTT,-,-,TRBV19,TRBJ1-1
CASSIRGSTEAFF,TGTGCCAGTAGTATAAGGGGGAGCACTGAAGCTTTCTTT,-,-,TRBV19,TRBJ1-1
CASSQAGLAGNEQFF,TGTGCCAGCAGCCAAGCGGGACTAGCGGGCAATGAGCAGTTCTTC,-,TRBD2,TRBV3-1/TRBV3-2,TRBJ2-1
CASSLGDRDFGYTF,TGCGCCAGCAGCTTGGGTGACAGGGATTTTGGCTACACCTTC,-,TRBD1,TRBV5-1,TRBJ1-2